Each of the 16 T cell receptor beta chains below was sequenced from the same sample in a study of blood T cells in healthy people across ages. The authors ran a second PCR of about 6 to 11 cycles using a sample-barcoded 5' primer and a J-beta primer mix. One entry per CDR3 protein, called by TCRdb with MiXCR from the 5' RACE reads. Among about 1,800,000 distinct CDR3 sequences listed, roughly 30% were seen once. Sequencing used blood. The receptors were gathered from a woman between 25 and 40 years old in good health.

A word on this clonotype: A single base separates this from a much larger clone, so it may be a read error. The chain carries TRBV7-9 and TRBJ2-1; D perhaps matches TRBD2 (6 bases). The CDR3 extends over 15 amino acids. Germline V gene lookup returns CDR1 SEHNR and CDR2 FQNEAQ (reference sequence). Between the trimmed V and J ends, which lost 1 base and 4 bases, there was a span of 11 bases. The CDR3 bases are TGTGCCAGCAGCTTAGGGGGGGAGGATTACAATGAGCAGTTCTTC. Its translation is CASSLGGEDYNEQFF.

In this sample, this clonotype turned up once. Germline and junction disagree at one end, which may indicate a read error. The chain joins TRBV2 to TRBJ2-4; no clear D. CDR1 is SNHLY, CDR2 FYNNEI, per germline. CDR3 length equals 13 residues. DNA for the CDR3: TGTGCCGGCAGTCTCTTGGACGGTACGGAGCAGTACTTC. This encodes CAGSLLDGTEQYF.

This chain uses TRBV4-1 with TRBJ2-5; 9 nucleotides agree with TRBD2. The CDR3 loop spans 14 amino acids. V was clipped by 7 bases and J by 3 bases; unmatched bases: 6. The germline V gene encodes CDR1 MGHRA and CDR2 YSYEKL. CDR3 bases: TGCGCCAGCAACTACATAGCGGGGGAAGAGACCCAGTACTTC. It translates to CASNYIAGEETQYF.

This clonotype occurred many times. J is TRBJ2-7 and V is TRBV5-1; D perhaps matches TRBD2 (6 bases). The CDR3 is made up of 16 amino acids. Germline V gene sequence: CDR1 SGHRS, CDR2 YFSETQ. V lost 4 bases, J lost 1 base, and 18 bases lay in between. CDR3 in amino acids: CASSPGLGVGSYEQYF. DNA of the CDR3: TGCGCCAGCAGCCCGGGACTTGGGGTAGGGTCCTACGAGCAGTACTTC.

This clonotype was picked up a small number of times. The chain employs TRBV6-2 or TRBV6-3 and TRBJ1-5; no clear D gene. The germline V gene has CDR1 MNHEY and CDR2 SVGEGT. Trimming stripped 6 bases from V and 2 bases from J, with 14 bases between. The CDR3 spans 15 residues. The CDR3 nucleotides read TGTGCCAGCAGCTACACGGGTTTGGGCAATCAGCCCCAGCATTTT. Translation gives CASSYTGLGNQPQHF.

CDR3 residues: CASSYSRGGRIGNSPLHF. As DNA, the CDR3 is TGTGCCAGCAGTTACTCGAGAGGGGGGCGAATCGGGAATTCACCCCTCCACTTT. This sequence joins TRBV6-5 and TRBJ1-6; tentatively, D is TRBD1 (6 bases). The germline CDR1 and CDR2 sequences are MNHEY and SVGAGI. CDR3 length: 18 residues. V was trimmed by 0 bases and J by 7 bases, leaving 19 bases between them.

As for this clonotype: A single base separates this from a much larger clone, so it may be a read error. The chain combines TRBV11-2 with TRBJ2-7; D is possibly TRBD1 or TRBD2 (5 bases each). V was cut by 0 bases and J by 2 bases, with 14 bases left in between. The CDR3 sequence is 16 residues long. Germline V gives CDR1 SGHAT, CDR2 FQNNGV. The CDR3 reads CASSLDGAGTTYEQYF. In DNA form, the CDR3 reads TGTGCCAGCAGCTTAGACGGTGCAGGGACCACCTACGAGCAGTACTTC.

This sequence joins TRBV7-9 and TRBJ2-7, with TRBD2 matching over 8 bases. CDR1 SEHNR and CDR2 FQNEAQ come from the germline V gene (reference sequence). After removal of 5 bases from V and 7 bases from J, the junction contained 16 bases not matched to a gene. The CDR3 covers 16 residues. CDR3 region: CASSPALADLYNEQYF. As DNA, the CDR3 is TGTGCCAGCAGCCCCGCACTAGCGGACCTTTACAATGAGCAGTACTTC. The variable domain in full, completed from reference TRBV7-9 and TRBJ2-7, reads DTGVSQNPRHKITKRGQNVTFRCDPISEHNRLYWYRQTLGQGPEFLTYFQNEAQLEKSRLLSDRFSAERPKGSFSTLEIQRTEQGDSAMYLCASSPALADLYNEQYFGPGTRLTVT.

This clonotype showed up just a few times. The chain uses TRBV24-1 and TRBJ2-3, with D perhaps TRBD1 (6 bases). The CDR3 loop spans 13 amino acids. Germline lookup yields CDR1 KGHDR and CDR2 SFDVKD. Trimming took off 2 bases at V and 7 bases at J, with 9 bases between the two ends. CDR3 protein: CATSDSGQNTQYF. CDR3 nucleotides: TGTGCCACCAGTGATTCCGGACAGAATACGCAGTATTTT.

Many counts were recorded for this clonotype. The chain couples TRBV29-1 to TRBJ2-7; 9 positions agree with TRBD2. The J segment lost 7 bases and the V segment lost 4 bases, leaving 11 bases of the junction unmatched. Germline V gene sequence: CDR1 SQVTM, CDR2 ANQGSEA. The CDR3 contains 14 residues. The DNA for the CDR3 is TGCAGCGTTGGTCCGGGCGGGAGGGCCCTAGAGCAGTACTTC. Residues: CSVGPGGRALEQYF.

Details on this clonotype: Germline and junction disagree at one end, which may indicate a read error. V is TRBV3-1 and J is TRBJ2-1; D possibly uses TRBD1 or TRBD2 (5 bases each). The CDR3 is 12 amino acids. Germline CDR1 LGHDT, CDR2 YNNKEL (reference sequence). CDR3 DNA sequence: TGTGCCAGCAGCCGAGCGGACAATGGGCAGTTCTTC. This encodes CASSRADNGQFF.

V gene TRBV6-2 or TRBV6-3 combines with J gene TRBJ2-2; D gene unclear. This CDR3 comprises 13 residues. Germline CDR1 is MNHEY and CDR2 is SVGEGT. V was trimmed by 4 bases and J by 3 bases, leaving 6 bases between them. The CDR3 loop reads CASSFGYTGELFF. In DNA, the CDR3 is TGTGCCAGCAGTTTCGGGTACACCGGGGAGCTGTTTTTT.

V usage is TRBV9 and J usage is TRBJ2-3, with 8 nucleotides matching TRBD1. The V segment lost 0 bases and the J segment 5 bases; nucleotides outside the gene matches: 5. CDR1 is SGDLS and CDR2 is YYNGEE in the germline V gene. The CDR3 runs to 15 residues. The CDR3 spells CASSVEAGGEDTQYF. In DNA form, the CDR3 reads TGTGCCAGCAGCGTAGAGGCAGGGGGCGAAGATACGCAGTATTTT.

The genes are TRBV12-3 or TRBV12-4 and TRBJ2-7; D call uncertain. The CDR3 contains 13 residues. V was trimmed by 4 bases and J by 0 bases, leaving 7 bases between them. The CDR3 DNA reads TGTGCCAGCAGTTCCCTCTACTCCTACGAGCAGTACTTC. It yields the protein CASSSLYSYEQYF.

This clonotype was found a few times. This chain uses TRBV5-1 with TRBJ1-2; D is undetermined. Germline V gene lookup returns CDR1 SGHRS and CDR2 YFSETQ. The germline V and J ends were trimmed by 0 bases and 5 bases, with 14 bases remaining between them. The CDR3 is 15 amino acids. The CDR3 spells CASSLASEIPYGYTF. DNA of the CDR3: TGCGCCAGCAGCTTGGCGAGCGAGATCCCTTATGGCTACACCTTC.

The V gene is TRBV12-3 or TRBV12-4, the J gene TRBJ2-3, with D possibly being TRBD2 (5 bases). The V end lost 6 bases, the J end lost 5 bases, and 12 bases lay between the germline ends. This CDR3 is 13 amino acids long. The CDR3 sequence is CASRRVEVDTQYF. In DNA form, the CDR3 reads TGTGCCAGCAGAAGAGTGGAGGTAGATACGCAGTATTTT.